The rows below give T cell receptor beta chains drawn from one sample of a study of cytomegalovirus exposure and HLA in healthy donors. The assay was immunoSEQ multiplex PCR, and TCRdb's table has in-frame clones only and misses some. The sample lists about 180,000 clones, over 80% occurring once. Sequenced input: PBMCs. The receptors here all came from a boy younger than 10 in good health and CMV-seronegative. The CDR3 runs from the conserved cysteine through the conserved F or W. A D gene is named only where the DNA matches it firmly. A clone size is listed for some rows: how often the clone was seen (once, few, many), or a class if it is expanded.

d_call j_call clone_size v_call cdr3_aa cdr3_nt
- TRBJ1-2 - TRBV7-2 CASSIQQVNYGYTF TGTGCCAGCAGCATTCAACAAGTTAACTATGGCTACACCTTC
- TRBJ2-5 - TRBV5-1 CASSESGVETQYF TGCGCCAGCAGCGAATCGGGAGTAGAGACCCAGTACTTC
- TRBJ2-1 - TRBV19 CASSTRPVDYTTNEQFF TGTGCCAGTAGTACCCGTCCGGTGGACTACACCACCAATGAGCAGTTCTTC
TRBD1 TRBJ1-2 once TRBV19 CASSPARLTGGDYGYTF TGTGCCAGTAGTCCAGCCCGGTTGACAGGGGGGGACTATGGCTACACCTTC
- TRBJ2-1 - TRBV11-2 CASSSLQGGTYNEQFF TGTGCCAGCAGCTCGCTCCAGGGGGGTACCTACAATGAGCAGTTCTTC
- TRBJ1-6 - TRBV5-1 CASSSTGLVDNSPLHF TGCGCCAGCAGTTCTACAGGGCTGGTGGATAATTCACCCCTCCACTTT
- TRBJ1-1 - TRBV18 CASSPGQPDKGNTEAFF TGTGCCAGCTCACCCGGACAACCGGATAAGGGAAACACTGAAGCTTTCTTT
- TRBJ2-3 - TRBV30 CAWSVRGGDTQYF TGTGCCTGGAGTGTAAGGGGAGGAGATACGCAGTATTTT
- TRBJ2-2 - TRBV5-1 CASSLFAGTNTGELFF TGCGCCAGCAGCTTGTTTGCGGGAACGAACACCGGGGAGCTGTTTTTT
TRBD2 TRBJ2-7 - TRBV5-1 CASSVTTSGLKPVQYF TGCGCCAGCAGCGTTACTACTAGCGGCCTAAAACCCGTGCAGTACTTC
TRBD1 TRBJ1-5 once TRBV9 CASGQAAVYSNQPQHF TGTGCCAGTGGACAGGCGGCCGTTTATAGCAATCAGCCCCAGCATTTT
- TRBJ2-2 - TRBV11-1 CASSSSDGNTGELFF TGTGCCAGCAGCTCTAGCGACGGGAACACCGGGGAGCTGTTTTTT
TRBD1 TRBJ2-1 - TRBV29-1 CSVKGGQGLYNEQFF TGCAGCGTAAAGGGGGGACAGGGACTATACAATGAGCAGTTCTTC
TRBD1 TRBJ2-1 - TRBV9 CASSQPGQGNDEQFF TGTGCCAGCAGCCAACCGGGACAGGGTAACGATGAGCAGTTCTTC
- TRBJ1-3 few TRBV18 CASSPTQRNTIYF TGTGCCAGCTCACCAACACAGCGAAACACCATATATTTT
TRBD2 TRBJ2-3 - TRBV30 CAWSVIAGFTDTQYF TGTGCCTGGAGTGTCATAGCGGGATTCACAGATACGCAGTATTTT
- TRBJ2-3 - TRBV4-3 CASSQERDSTDTQYF TGCGCCAGCAGCCAAGAGAGGGATAGCACAGATACGCAGTATTTT
- TRBJ1-1 - TRBV5-1 CASTRERGEEAFF TGCGCCAGCACCCGCGAGCGGGGCGAAGAAGCTTTCTTT